This T cell receptor beta chain was captured by sequencing in a study of blood T cell repertoires in COVID-19. Across the study: From T cells, B-cell-depleted T cells, or PBMCs came the material, which was cDNA or gDNA.

Germline lookup yields CDR1 SGDLS and CDR2 YYNGEE. The CDR3 has 14 residues. V was trimmed by 2 bases and J by 5 bases, leaving 8 bases between them. The table came from immunoSEQ multiplex PCR; TCRdb's copy has only in-frame clones and leaves some out. Of 200,000 to 250,000 clones listed, 80% to 90% are singletons. Participants, about 18 to 90 years old, spanned 25 or so US areas. Assignment of participants to cohorts was predicated upon participant-reported clinical history. Shortly before study entry, within 2 weeks, exposed participants had met a COVID-19 case. The rearrangement links TRBV9 to TRBJ1-6; D ambiguous. Specimen: PBMCs or T cells enriched from blood (not recorded which). This TCR came from a woman aged 30 to 39 who had been exposed to COVID-19. The CDR3 DNA is TGTGCCAGCAGCGTCCGGTTGGATAATTCACCCCTCCACTTT. Encoded protein: CASSVRLDNSPLHF. The full variable domain, rest sourced from reference TRBV9 and TRBJ1-6, is DSGVTQTPKHLITATGQRVTLRCSPRSGDLSVYWYQQSLDQGLQFLIQYYNGEERAKGNILERFSAQQFPDLHSELNLSSLELGDSALYFCASSVRLDNSPLHFGNGTRLTVT.